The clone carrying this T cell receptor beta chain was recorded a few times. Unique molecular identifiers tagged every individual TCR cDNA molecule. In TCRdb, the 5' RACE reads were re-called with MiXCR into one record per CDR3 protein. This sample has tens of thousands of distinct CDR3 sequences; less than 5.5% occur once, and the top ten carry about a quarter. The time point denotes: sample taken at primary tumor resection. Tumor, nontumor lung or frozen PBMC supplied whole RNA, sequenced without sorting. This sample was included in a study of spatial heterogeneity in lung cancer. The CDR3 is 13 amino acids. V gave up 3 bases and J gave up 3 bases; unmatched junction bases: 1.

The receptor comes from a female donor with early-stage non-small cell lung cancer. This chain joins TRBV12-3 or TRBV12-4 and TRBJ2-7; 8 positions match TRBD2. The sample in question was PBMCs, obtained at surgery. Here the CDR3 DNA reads TGTGCCAGCAGTTTCCTAGCGGGCTACGAGCAGTACTTC. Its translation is CASSFLAGYEQYF.